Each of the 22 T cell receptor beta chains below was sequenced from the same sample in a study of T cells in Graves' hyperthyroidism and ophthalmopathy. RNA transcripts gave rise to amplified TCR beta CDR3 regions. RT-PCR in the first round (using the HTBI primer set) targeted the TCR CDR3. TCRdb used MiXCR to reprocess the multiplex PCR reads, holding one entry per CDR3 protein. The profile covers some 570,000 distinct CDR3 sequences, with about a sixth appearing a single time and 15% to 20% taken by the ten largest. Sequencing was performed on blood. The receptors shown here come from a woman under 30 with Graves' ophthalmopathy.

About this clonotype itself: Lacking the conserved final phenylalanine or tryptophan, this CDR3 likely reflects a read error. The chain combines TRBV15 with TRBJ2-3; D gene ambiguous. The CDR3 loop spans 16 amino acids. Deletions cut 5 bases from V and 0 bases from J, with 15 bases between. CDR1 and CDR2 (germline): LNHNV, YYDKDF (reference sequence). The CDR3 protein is CATSPAPGPSTDTQYS. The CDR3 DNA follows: TGTGCCACCAGCCCGGCTCCCGGGCCCAGCACAGATACGCAGTATTCT.

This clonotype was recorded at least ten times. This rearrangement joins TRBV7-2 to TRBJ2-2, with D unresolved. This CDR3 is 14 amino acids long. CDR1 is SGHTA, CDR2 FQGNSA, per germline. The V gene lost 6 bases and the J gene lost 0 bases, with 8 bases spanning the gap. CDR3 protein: CASRRTANTGELFF. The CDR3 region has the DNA TGTGCCAGCAGAAGGACGGCGAACACCGGGGAGCTGTTTTTT.

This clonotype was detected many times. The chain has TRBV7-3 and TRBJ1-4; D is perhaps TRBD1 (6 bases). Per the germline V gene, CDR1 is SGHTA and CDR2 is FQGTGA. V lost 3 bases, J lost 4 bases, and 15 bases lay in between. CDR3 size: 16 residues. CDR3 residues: CASSFLVEGVNEKLFF. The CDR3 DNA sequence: TGTGCCAGCAGCTTTTTGGTGGAGGGGGTTAATGAAAAACTGTTTTTT.

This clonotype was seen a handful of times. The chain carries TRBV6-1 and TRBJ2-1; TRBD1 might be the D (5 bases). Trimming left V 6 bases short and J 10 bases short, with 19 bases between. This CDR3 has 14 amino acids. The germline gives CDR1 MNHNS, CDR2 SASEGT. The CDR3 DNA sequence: TGTGCCAGCAGCTTTTCCCCTCTCAGGGTGGAGCAGTTCTTC. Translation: CASSFSPLRVEQFF.

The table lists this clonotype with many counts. In nucleotides, the CDR3 is TGTGCCAGCAGCCCGGGATTTAGCACAGATACGCAGTATTTT. Translated: CASSPGFSTDTQYF. The chain uses TRBV7-2 and TRBJ2-3; D perhaps matches TRBD2 (5 bases). Germline CDR1 is SGHTA and CDR2 is FQGNSA. Trimming left V 5 bases short and J 0 bases short, with 9 bases between. The CDR3 runs to 14 residues.

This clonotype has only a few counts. DNA for the CDR3: TGTGCCAGCAGACCGGGAAGAAACTACGAGCAGTACTTC. It codes for CASRPGRNYEQYF. The chain carries TRBV2 and TRBJ2-7, with D possibly being TRBD2 (5 bases). The CDR3 is made up of 13 amino acids. The V gene lost 6 bases and the J gene lost 3 bases, with 12 bases spanning the gap. Germline V gene sequence: CDR1 SNHLY, CDR2 FYNNEI.

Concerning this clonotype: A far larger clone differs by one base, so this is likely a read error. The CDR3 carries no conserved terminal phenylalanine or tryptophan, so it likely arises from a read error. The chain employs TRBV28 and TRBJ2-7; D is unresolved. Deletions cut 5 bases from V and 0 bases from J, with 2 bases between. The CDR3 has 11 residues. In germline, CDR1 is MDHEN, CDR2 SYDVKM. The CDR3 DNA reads TGTGCCAGCAGTAACTCCTACGAGCAGTACCTC. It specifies CASSNSYEQYL.

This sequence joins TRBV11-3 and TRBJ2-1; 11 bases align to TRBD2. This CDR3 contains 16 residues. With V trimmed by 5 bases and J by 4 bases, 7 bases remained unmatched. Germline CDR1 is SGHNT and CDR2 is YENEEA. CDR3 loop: CASSAFSGGAYNEQFF. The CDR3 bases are TGTGCCAGCAGCGCATTTAGCGGGGGGGCATACAATGAGCAGTTCTTC.

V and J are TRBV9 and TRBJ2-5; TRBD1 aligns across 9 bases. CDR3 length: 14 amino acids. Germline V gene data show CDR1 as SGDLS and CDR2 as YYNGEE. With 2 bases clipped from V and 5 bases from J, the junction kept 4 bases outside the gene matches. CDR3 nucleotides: TGTGCCAGCAGCGTCACAGGGGGCGTTGAGACCCAGTACTTC. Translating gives CASSVTGGVETQYF.

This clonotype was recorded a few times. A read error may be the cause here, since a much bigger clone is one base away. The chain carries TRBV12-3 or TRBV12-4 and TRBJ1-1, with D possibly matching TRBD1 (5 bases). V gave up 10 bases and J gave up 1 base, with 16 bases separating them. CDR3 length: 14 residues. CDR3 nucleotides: TGTGCCACCTCCCGGGCAGGGAGGAACACTGAAGCTTTCTTT. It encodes CATSRAGRNTEAFF.

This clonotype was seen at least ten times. The CDR3 coding sequence is TGTGCCAGCAGCCCGCTACTAGCGTCGAACACCGGGGAGCTGTTTTTT. It yields the protein CASSPLLASNTGELFF. This chain joins TRBV4-2 and TRBJ2-2; 7 bases map to TRBD2. J was trimmed by 0 bases and V by 4 bases; bases with no gene match: 5. The CDR3 consists of 16 residues. CDR1 is LGHNA, CDR2 YNFKEQ, per germline.

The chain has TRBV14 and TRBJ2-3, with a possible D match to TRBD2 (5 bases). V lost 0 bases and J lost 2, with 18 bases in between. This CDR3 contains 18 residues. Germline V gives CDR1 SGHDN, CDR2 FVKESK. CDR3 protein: CASSQDSGNAPFTDTQYF. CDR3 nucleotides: TGTGCCAGCAGCCAAGACTCGGGGAATGCCCCCTTCACAGATACGCAGTATTTT.

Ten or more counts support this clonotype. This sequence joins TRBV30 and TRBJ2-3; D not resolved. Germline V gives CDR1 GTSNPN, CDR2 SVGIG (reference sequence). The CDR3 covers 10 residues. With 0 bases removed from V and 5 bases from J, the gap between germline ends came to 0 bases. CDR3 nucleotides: TGTGCCTGGAGTGTAGATACGCAGTATTTT. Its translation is CAWSVDTQYF.

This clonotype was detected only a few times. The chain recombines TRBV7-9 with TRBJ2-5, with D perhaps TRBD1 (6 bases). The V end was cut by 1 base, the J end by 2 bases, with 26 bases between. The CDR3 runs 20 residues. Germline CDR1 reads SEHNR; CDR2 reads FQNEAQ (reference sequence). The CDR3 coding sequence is TGTGCCAGCAGCTTAGTTCAGTCCCGGACAGCTTCTATGCTACAAGAGACCCAGTACTTC. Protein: CASSLVQSRTASMLQETQYF.

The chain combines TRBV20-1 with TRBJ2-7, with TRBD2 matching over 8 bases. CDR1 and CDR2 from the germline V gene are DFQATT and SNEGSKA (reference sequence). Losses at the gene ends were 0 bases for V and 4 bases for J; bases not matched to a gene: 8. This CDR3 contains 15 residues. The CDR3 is CSARDPAGVWYEQYF. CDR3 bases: TGCAGTGCTAGAGATCCAGCGGGAGTTTGGTACGAGCAGTACTTC.

The CDR3 DNA sequence: TGCGCCAGCAGCGAGGCGGGACAGGGGGTGACTGAAGCTTTCTTT. Its translation: CASSEAGQGVTEAFF. The V gene is TRBV10-1, the J gene TRBJ1-1; 11 bases are a match to TRBD1. The CDR3 consists of 15 residues. CDR1 and CDR2 from the germline V gene are WNHNN and SYGVQD (reference sequence). Trimming removed 6 bases from V and 5 bases from J; junction bases left unmatched: 8.

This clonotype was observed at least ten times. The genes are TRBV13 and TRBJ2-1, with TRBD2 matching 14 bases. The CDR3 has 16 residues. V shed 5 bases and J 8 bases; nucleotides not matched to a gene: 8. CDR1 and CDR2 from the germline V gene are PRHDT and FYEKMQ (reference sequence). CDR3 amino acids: CASSLPSTSGGDEQFF. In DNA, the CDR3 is TGTGCCAGCAGCCTTCCTTCGACTAGCGGGGGGGATGAGCAGTTCTTC.

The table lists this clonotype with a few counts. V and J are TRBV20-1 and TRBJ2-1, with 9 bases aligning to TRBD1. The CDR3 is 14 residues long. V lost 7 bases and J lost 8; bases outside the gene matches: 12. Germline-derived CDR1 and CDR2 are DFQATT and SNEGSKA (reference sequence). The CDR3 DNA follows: TGCAGTGTCCCTGGGACAGGGTCCAGCGATGAGCAGTTCTTC. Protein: CSVPGTGSSDEQFF.

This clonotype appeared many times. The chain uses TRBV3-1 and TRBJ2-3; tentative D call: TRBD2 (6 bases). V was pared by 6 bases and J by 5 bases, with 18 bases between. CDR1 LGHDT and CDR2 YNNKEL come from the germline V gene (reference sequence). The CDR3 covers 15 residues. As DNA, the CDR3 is TGTGCCAGCAGGTCTGTGGCGTCCGGGGGAGATACGCAGTATTTT. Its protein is CASRSVASGGDTQYF.

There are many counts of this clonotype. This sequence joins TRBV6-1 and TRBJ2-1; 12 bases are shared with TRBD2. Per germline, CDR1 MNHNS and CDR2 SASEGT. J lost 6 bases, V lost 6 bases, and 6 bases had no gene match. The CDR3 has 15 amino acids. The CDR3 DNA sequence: TGTGCCAGCAGCCTACCGGGACTAGCGGGCAATGAGCAGTTCTTC. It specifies CASSLPGLAGNEQFF.

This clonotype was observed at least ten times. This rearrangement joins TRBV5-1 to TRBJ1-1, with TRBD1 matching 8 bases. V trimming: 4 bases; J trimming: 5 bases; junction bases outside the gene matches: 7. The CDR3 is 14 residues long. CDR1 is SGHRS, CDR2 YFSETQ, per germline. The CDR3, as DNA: TGCGCCAGCAGCCCCGACAGGGGCGGAACTGAAGCTTTCTTT. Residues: CASSPDRGGTEAFF.

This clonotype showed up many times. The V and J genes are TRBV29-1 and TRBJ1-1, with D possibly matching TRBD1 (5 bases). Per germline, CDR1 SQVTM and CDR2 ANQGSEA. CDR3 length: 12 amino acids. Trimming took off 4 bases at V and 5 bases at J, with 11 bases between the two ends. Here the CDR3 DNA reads TGCAGCGTTGGGTTGGGGGGGACTGAAGCTTTCTTT. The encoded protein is CSVGLGGTEAFF. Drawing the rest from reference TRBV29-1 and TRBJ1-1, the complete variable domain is SAVISQKPSRDICQRGTSLTIQCQVDSQVTMMFWYRQQPGQSLTLIATANQGSEATYESGFVIDKFPISRPNLTFSTLTVSNMSPEDSSIYLCSVGLGGTEAFFGQGTRLTVV.